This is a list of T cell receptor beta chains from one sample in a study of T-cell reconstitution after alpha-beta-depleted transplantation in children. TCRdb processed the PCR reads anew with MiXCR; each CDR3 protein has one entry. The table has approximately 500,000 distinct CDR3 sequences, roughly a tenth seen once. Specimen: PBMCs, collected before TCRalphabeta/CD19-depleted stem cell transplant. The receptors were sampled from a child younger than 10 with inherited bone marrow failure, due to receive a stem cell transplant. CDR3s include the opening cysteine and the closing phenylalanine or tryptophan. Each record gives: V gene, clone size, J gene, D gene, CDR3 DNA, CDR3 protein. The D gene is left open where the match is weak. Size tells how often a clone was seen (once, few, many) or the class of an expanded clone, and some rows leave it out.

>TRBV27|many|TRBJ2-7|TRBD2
TGTGCCAGCAGTTACTCGGGACTAGTCTACGAGCAGTACTTC
CASSYSGLVYEQYF
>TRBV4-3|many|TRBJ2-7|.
TGCGCCAGCAGCAGTAGCCGGGGTTCCTACGAGCAGTACTTC
CASSSSRGSYEQYF
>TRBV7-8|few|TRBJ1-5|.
TGTGCCAGCAGCGGCACCCTGGCAGGGGATGTTAGCAATCAGCCCCAGCATTTT
CASSGTLAGDVSNQPQHF
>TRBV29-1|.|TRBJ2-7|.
TGCAGCGTTGAGCGTCAGCAGACGACCTACGAGCAGTACTTC
CSVERQQTTYEQYF
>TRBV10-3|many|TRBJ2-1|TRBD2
TGTGCCATCACCATTACGGGACTAGCGGGGGATGAGCAGTTCTTC
CAITITGLAGDEQFF
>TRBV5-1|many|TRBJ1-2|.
TGCGCCAGCAGCAGGGAAAGTGCAGGGCGCGGCTACACCTTC
CASSRESAGRGYTF
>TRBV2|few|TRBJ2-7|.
TGTGCCAGCATCGGGGGCTACGAGCAGTACTTC
CASIGGYEQYF
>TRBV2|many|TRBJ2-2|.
TGTGCCAGCAGTGATCGGTACGGGGAGCTGTTTTTT
CASSDRYGELFF
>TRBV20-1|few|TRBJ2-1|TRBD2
TGCAGTGCTCTAGCGGGAGTCGCGTACAATGAGCAGTTCTTC
CSALAGVAYNEQFF
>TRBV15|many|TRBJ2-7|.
TGTGCCACCAGCAGAGAGGGCCCGGGCCAGAGCTCCTACGAGCAGTACTTC
CATSREGPGQSSYEQYF
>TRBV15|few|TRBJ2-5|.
TGTGCCACCAGCAGAGATAGGGCAGGACAGACCCAGTACTTC
CATSRDRAGQTQYF
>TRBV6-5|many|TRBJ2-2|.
TGTGCCAGCAGTTACTCGTGGGAGGCGAACACCGGGGAGCTGTTTTTT
CASSYSWEANTGELFF
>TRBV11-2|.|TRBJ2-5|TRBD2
TGTGCCAGCAGCTTAGCGGGAGAGGGCGGGGGAGAGACCCAGTACTTC
CASSLAGEGGGETQYF
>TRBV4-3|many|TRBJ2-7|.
TGCGCCAGCAGCCAAGATAGGGCCAAACCCTACGAGCAGTACTTC
CASSQDRAKPYEQYF
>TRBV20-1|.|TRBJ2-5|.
TGCAGTGCCCACCTGGGCGCAACCCAGTACTTC
CSAHLGATQYF
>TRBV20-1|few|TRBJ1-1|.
TGCAGTGCTAGGGACGGGAATGGGTATCCTGAAGCTTTCTTT
CSARDGNGYPEAFF
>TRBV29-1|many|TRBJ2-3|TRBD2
TGCAGCGTTGGCATACTAGCGGGAGGTGTCGCAGATACGCAGTATTTT
CSVGILAGGVADTQYF
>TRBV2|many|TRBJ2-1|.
TGTGCCAGCATTCATCCGGGAGAAGGCTACAATGAGCAGTTCTTC
CASIHPGEGYNEQFF
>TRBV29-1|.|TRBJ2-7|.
TGCAGCGTTGATGAAGGGAACTCCTACGAGCAGTACTTC
CSVDEGNSYEQYF
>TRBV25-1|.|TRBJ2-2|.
TGTGCCAGCAGTCTCTATCCCGGGGAGCTGTTTTTT
CASSLYPGELFF